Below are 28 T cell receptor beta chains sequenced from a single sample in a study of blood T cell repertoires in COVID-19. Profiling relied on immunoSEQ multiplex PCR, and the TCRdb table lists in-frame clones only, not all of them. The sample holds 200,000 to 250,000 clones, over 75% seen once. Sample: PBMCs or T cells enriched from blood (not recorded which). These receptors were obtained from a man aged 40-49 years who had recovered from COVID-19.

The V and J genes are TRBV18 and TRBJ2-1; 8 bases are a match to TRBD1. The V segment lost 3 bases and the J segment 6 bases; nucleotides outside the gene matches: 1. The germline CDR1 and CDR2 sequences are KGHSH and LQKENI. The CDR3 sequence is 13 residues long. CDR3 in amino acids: CASSPDRANEQFF. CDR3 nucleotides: TGTGCCAGCTCACCGGACAGGGCCAATGAGCAGTTCTTC.

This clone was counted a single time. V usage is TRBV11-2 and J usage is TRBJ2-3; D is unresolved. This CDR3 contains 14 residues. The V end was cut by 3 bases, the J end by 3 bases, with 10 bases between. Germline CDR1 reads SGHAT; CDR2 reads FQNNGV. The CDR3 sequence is CASSFQLYTDTQYF. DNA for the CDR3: TGTGCCAGCAGCTTTCAACTTTATACAGATACGCAGTATTTT. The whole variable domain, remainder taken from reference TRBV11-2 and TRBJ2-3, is EAGVAQSPRYKIIEKRQSVAFWCNPISGHATLYWYQQILGQGPKLLIQFQNNGVVDDSQLPKDRFSAERLKGVDSTLKIQPAKLEDSAVYLCASSFQLYTDTQYFGPGTRLTVL.

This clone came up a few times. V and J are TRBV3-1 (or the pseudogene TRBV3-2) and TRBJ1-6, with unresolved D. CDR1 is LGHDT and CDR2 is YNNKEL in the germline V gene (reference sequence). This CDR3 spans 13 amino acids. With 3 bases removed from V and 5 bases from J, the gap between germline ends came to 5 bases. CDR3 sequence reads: CASSHADNSPLHF. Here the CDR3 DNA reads TGTGCCAGCAGCCACGCAGATAATTCACCCCTCCACTTT.

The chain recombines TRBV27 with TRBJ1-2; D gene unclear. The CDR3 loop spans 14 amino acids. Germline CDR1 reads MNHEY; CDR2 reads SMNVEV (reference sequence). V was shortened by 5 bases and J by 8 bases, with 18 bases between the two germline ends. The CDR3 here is CASSTDKEYGGYTF. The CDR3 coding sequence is TGTGCCAGCAGTACCGATAAGGAGTACGGGGGCTACACCTTC.

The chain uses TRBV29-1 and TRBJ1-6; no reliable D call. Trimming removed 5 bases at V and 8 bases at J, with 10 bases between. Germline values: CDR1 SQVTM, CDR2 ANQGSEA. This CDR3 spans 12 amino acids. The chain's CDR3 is CSVKTRDSPLHF. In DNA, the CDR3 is TGCAGCGTTAAGACGAGGGATTCACCCCTCCACTTT.

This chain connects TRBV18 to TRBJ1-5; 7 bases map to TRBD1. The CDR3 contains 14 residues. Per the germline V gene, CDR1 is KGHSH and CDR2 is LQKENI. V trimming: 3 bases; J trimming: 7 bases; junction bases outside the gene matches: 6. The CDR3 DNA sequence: TGTGCCAGCTCACCTAAGGGGGCCGGGCAGCCCCAGCATTTT. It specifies CASSPKGAGQPQHF.

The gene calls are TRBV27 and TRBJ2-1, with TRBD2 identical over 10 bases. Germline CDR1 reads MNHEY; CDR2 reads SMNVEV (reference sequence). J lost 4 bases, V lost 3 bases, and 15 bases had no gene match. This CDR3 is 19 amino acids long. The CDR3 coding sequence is TGTGCCAGCAGTTTTTCCGTGGGGCCTCTAGCGGGAGATTACAATGAGCAGTTCTTC. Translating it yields CASSFSVGPLAGDYNEQFF.

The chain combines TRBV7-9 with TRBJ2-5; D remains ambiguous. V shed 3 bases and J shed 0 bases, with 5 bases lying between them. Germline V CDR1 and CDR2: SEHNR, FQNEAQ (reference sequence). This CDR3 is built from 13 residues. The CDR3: CASSLSDQETQYF. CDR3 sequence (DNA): TGTGCCAGCAGCTTGTCCGACCAAGAGACCCAGTACTTC.

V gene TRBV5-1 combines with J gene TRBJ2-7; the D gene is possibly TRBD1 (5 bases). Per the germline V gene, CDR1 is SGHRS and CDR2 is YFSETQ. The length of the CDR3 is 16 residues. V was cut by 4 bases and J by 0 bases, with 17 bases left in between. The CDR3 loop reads CASSLGPQGFSYEQYF. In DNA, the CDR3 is TGCGCCAGCAGCCTGGGCCCTCAGGGCTTCTCCTACGAGCAGTACTTC. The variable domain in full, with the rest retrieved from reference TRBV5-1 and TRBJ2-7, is KAGVTQTPRYLIKTRGQQVTLSCSPISGHRSVSWYQQTPGQGLQFLFEYFSETQRNKGNFPGRFSGRQFSNSRSEMNVSTLELGDSALYLCASSLGPQGFSYEQYFGPGTRLTVT.

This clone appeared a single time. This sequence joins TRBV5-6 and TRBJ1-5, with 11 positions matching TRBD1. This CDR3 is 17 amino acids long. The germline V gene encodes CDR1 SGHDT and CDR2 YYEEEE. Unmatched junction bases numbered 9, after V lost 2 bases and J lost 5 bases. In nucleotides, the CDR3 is TGTGCCAGCAGCTTATGGGACAGGGGGTGGCAAGATCAGCCCCAGCATTTT. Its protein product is CASSLWDRGWQDQPQHF.

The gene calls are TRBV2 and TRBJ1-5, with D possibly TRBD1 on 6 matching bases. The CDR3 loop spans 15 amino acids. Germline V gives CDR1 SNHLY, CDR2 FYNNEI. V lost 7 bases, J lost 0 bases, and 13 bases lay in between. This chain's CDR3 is CASKEGDNSNQPQHF. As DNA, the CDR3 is TGTGCCAGCAAAGAAGGGGACAATAGCAATCAGCCCCAGCATTTT.

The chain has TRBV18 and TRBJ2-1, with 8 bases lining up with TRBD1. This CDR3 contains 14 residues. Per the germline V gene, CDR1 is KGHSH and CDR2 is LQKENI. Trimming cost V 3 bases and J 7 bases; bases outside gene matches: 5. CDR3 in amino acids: CASSPDRGSNEQFF. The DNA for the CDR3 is TGTGCCAGCTCACCTGACAGGGGAAGTAATGAGCAGTTCTTC.

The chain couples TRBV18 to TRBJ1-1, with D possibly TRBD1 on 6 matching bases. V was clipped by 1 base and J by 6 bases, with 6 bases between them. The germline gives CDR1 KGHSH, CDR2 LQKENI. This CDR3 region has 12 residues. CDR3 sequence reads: CASSPQGAEAFF. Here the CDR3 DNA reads TGTGCCAGCTCACCACAGGGGGCTGAAGCTTTCTTT. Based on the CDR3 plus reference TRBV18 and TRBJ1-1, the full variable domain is NAGVMQNPRHLVRRRGQEARLRCSPMKGHSHVYWYRQLPEEGLKFMVYLQKENIIDESGMPKERFSAEFPKEGPSILRIQQVVRGDSAAYFCASSPQGAEAFFGQGTRLTVV.

As DNA, the CDR3 is TGTGCCAGCAGCTTATTCACGGGGAGCTCCTACGAGCAGTACTTC. Amino acids: CASSLFTGSSYEQYF. This chain connects TRBV11-2 to TRBJ2-7; perhaps TRBD2 as D (5 bases). CDR3 length: 15 residues. V was pared by 2 bases and J by 0 bases, with 11 bases between. CDR1 SGHAT and CDR2 FQNNGV come from the germline V gene.

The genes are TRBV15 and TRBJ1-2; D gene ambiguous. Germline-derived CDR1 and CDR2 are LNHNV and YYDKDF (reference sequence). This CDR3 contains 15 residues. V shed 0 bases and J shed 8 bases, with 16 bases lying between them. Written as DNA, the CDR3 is TGTGCCACCAGCAGAGAAATGAAGAACGGACTAGGCTACACCTTC. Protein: CATSREMKNGLGYTF.

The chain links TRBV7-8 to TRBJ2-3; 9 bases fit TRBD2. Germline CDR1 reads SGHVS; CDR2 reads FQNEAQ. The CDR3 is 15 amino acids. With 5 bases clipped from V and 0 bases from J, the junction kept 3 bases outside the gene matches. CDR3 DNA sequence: TGTGCCAGCAGCCCTAGCGGGACTAGCACAGATACGCAGTATTTT. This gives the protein CASSPSGTSTDTQYF.

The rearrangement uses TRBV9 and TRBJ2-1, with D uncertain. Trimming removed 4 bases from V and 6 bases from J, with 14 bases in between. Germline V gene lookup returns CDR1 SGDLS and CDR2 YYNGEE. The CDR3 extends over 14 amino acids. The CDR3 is CASSPPIGSNEQFF. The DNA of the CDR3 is TGTGCCAGCAGCCCTCCAATCGGTTCCAATGAGCAGTTCTTC.

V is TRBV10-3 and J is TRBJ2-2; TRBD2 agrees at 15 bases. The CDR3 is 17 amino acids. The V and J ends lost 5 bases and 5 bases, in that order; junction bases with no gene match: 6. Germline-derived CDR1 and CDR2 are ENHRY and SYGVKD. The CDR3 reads CAISRTSGGESTGELFF. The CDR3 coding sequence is TGTGCCATCAGTCGGACTAGCGGGGGGGAGTCGACCGGGGAGCTGTTTTTT.

Here the CDR3 DNA reads TGTGCCAGCAGCGTCGGACAGGGTTCGCAGTATTTT. It is translated as CASSVGQGSQYF. This chain joins TRBV9 and TRBJ2-3; 8 bases are a match to TRBD1. J was trimmed by 10 bases and V by 2 bases; bases with no gene match: 3. CDR1 and CDR2 (germline): SGDLS, YYNGEE. This CDR3 spans 12 amino acids.

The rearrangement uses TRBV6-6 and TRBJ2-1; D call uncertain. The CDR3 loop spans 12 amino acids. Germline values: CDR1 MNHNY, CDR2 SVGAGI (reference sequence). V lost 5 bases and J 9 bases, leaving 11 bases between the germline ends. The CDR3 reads CASSNIAVEQFF. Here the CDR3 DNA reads TGTGCCAGCAGTAATATAGCAGTTGAGCAGTTCTTC.

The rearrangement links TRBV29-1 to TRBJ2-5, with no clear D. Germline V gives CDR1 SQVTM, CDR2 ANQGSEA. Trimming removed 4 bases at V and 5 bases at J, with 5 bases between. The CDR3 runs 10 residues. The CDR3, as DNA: TGCAGCGTTGGTGAGGAGACCCAGTACTTC. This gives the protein CSVGEETQYF.

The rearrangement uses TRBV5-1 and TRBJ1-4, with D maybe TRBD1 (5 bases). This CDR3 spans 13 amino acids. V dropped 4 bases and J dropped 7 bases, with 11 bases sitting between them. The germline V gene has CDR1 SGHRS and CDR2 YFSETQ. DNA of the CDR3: TGCGCCAGCAGCGGGCAGGGAGGTGAAAAACTGTTTTTT. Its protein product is CASSGQGGEKLFF.

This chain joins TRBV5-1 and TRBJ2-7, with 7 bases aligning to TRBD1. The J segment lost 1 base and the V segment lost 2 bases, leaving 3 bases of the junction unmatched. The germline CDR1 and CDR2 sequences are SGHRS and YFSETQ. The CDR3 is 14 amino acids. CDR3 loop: CASSLYRGSYEQYF. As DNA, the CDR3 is TGCGCCAGCAGCTTATACAGGGGATCCTACGAGCAGTACTTC. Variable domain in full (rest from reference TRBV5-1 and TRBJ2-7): KAGVTQTPRYLIKTRGQQVTLSCSPISGHRSVSWYQQTPGQGLQFLFEYFSETQRNKGNFPGRFSGRQFSNSRSEMNVSTLELGDSALYLCASSLYRGSYEQYFGPGTRLTVT.

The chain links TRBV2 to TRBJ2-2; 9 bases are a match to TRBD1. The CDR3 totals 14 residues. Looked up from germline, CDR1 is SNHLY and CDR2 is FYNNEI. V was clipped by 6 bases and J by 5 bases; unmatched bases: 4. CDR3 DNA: TGTGCCAGCAGACAGGACAGGGGAACCGGGGAGCTGTTTTTT. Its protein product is CASRQDRGTGELFF.

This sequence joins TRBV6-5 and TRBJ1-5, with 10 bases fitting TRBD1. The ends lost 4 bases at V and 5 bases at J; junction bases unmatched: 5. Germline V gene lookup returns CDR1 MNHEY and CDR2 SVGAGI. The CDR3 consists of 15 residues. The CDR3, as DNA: TGTGCCAGCAGTTCCGTCGACAGGGGGCATCAGCCCCAGCATTTT. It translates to CASSSVDRGHQPQHF.

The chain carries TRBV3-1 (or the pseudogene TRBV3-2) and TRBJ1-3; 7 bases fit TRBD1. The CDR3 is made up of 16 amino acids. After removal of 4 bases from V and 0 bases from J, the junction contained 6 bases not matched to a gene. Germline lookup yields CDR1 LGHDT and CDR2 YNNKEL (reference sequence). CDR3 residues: CASSRYAGGSGNTIYF. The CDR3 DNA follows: TGTGCCAGCAGCCGGTATGCAGGGGGCTCTGGAAACACCATATATTTT.

CDR3 sequence: CAVGTAGNTIYF. Written as DNA, the CDR3 is TGTGCCGTTGGGACAGCAGGAAACACCATATATTTT. The rearrangement joins TRBV19 to TRBJ1-3; TRBD1 matches 7 bases. The CDR3 is 12 amino acids. The ends lost 11 bases at V and 4 bases at J; junction bases unmatched: 5. In germline, CDR1 is LNHDA, CDR2 SQIVND (reference sequence). Combining the CDR3 with reference TRBV19 and TRBJ1-3 gives the whole variable domain DGGITQSPKYLFRKEGQNVTLSCEQNLNHDAMYWYRQDPGQGLRLIYYSQIVNDFQKGDIAEGYSVSREKKESFPLTVTSAQKNPTAFYLCAVGTAGNTIYFGEGSWLTVV.

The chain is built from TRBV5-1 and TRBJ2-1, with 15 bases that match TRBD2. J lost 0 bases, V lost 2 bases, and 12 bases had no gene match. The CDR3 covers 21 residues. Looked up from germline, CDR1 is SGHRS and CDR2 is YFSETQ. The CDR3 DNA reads TGCGCCAGCAGCTTCACTAGGACTAGCGGGAGGGCTGGACTCTCCTACAATGAGCAGTTCTTC. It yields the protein CASSFTRTSGRAGLSYNEQFF.